What follows are 30 T cell receptor beta chains derived from one specimen sequenced in a study of cytomegalovirus exposure and HLA in healthy donors. The PCR had 60 Vbeta and 13 Jbeta primers. Sequencing was performed with immunoSEQ multiplex PCR; in TCRdb, only in-frame clones are kept and a portion is missing. The sample yields some 150,000 clones, about four fifths seen once. The sequencing sample was made of PBMCs. The receptor set was obtained from a man in his late teens or twenties in good health and CMV-seropositive.

The V and J genes are TRBV29-1 and TRBJ1-1; D remains ambiguous. Germline lookup yields CDR1 SQVTM and CDR2 ANQGSEA. The CDR3 consists of 10 residues. V gave up 7 bases and J gave up 7 bases, with 10 bases separating them. CDR3 coding DNA: TGCAGCGCCGGAGGGCTTGAAGCTTTCTTT. Amino acid sequence: CSAGGLEAFF.

CDR3 in amino acids: CASSEVRGLQETQYF. The CDR3 DNA reads TGCGCCAGCAGTGAGGTCCGGGGATTGCAAGAGACCCAGTACTTC. The chain carries TRBV10-2 and TRBJ2-5, with a possible D match to TRBD2 (5 bases). Deletions cut 2 bases from V and 2 bases from J, with 12 bases between. CDR3 length equals 15 residues. Germline V lookup: CDR1 WSHSY, CDR2 SAAADI.

The V and J genes are TRBV10-3 and TRBJ1-1; D unresolved. The V gene's germline CDR1 is ENHRY and CDR2 SYGVKD. The CDR3 runs 16 residues. V was cut by 3 bases and J by 0 bases, with 14 bases left in between. Written as DNA, the CDR3 is TGTGCCATCAGTGAATTCTTGGCAAAGATGAACACTGAAGCTTTCTTT. It translates to CAISEFLAKMNTEAFF.

The sample holds a few counts of this clone. This chain joins TRBV6-4 and TRBJ2-1, with 14 nucleotides matching TRBD2. This CDR3 is 14 amino acids long. J lost 7 bases, V lost 4 bases, and 0 bases had no gene match. In germline, CDR1 is MRHNA, CDR2 SNTAGT. CDR3 region: CASSGLAGGNEQFF. The CDR3 DNA reads as TGTGCCAGCAGTGGACTAGCGGGAGGGAATGAGCAGTTCTTC.

V usage is TRBV28 and J usage is TRBJ1-5; D remains ambiguous. This CDR3 is 12 amino acids long. V was trimmed by 5 bases and J by 1 base, leaving 3 bases between them. Germline CDR1 is MDHEN and CDR2 is SYDVKM. In DNA, the CDR3 is TGTGCCAGCAGTATAAGCAATCAGCCCCAGCATTTT. It translates to CASSISNQPQHF. The full variable domain, with the rest looked up from reference TRBV28 and TRBJ1-5, is DVKVTQSSRYLVKRTGEKVFLECVQDMDHENMFWYRQDPGLGLRLIYFSYDVKMKEKGDIPEGYSVSREKKERFSLILESASTNQTSMYLCASSISNQPQHFGDGTRLSIL.

The chain couples TRBV27 to TRBJ2-7; weak D call: TRBD1 (6 bases). Germline-derived CDR1 and CDR2 are MNHEY and SMNVEV (reference sequence). The CDR3 loop spans 13 amino acids. Trimming took 1 base from V and 3 from J, leaving 7 bases between them. Here the CDR3 reads CASSLYRDYEQYF. CDR3 DNA: TGTGCCAGCAGTTTATACAGGGACTACGAGCAGTACTTC.

By share, this clone counts as medium-sized. The CDR3 protein is CASSVAGGPYEQYF. The CDR3 DNA is TGTGCCAGCAGTGTGGCGGGCGGTCCATACGAGCAGTACTTC. This rearrangement joins TRBV2 to TRBJ2-7; perhaps TRBD2 as D (5 bases). The germline V gene encodes CDR1 SNHLY and CDR2 FYNNEI. V lost 4 bases, J lost 4 bases, and 14 bases lay in between. This CDR3 has 14 residues.

This clone has just a few counts. V is TRBV7-3 and J is TRBJ1-1; weak D call: TRBD1 (6 bases). Germline V gene sequence: CDR1 SGHTA, CDR2 FQGTGA. Trimming left V 10 bases short and J 1 base short, with 16 bases between. The CDR3 has 14 residues. CDR3 in amino acids: CATSPLGGNTEAFF. The CDR3 DNA follows: TGTGCCACCTCACCCCTAGGGGGGAACACTGAAGCTTTCTTT.

The chain recombines TRBV7-8 with TRBJ1-5, with D possibly TRBD1 on 5 matching bases. CDR1 and CDR2 (germline): SGHVS, FQNEAQ. The CDR3 has 17 amino acids. V was pared by 0 bases and J by 2 bases, with 14 bases between. The DNA of the CDR3 is TGTGCCAGCAGCTTAGCGGGTGGGGCCGCGGGCAATCAGCCCCAGCATTTT. This encodes CASSLAGGAAGNQPQHF.

V usage is TRBV10-1 and J usage is TRBJ2-7, with TRBD2 matching 12 bases. The ends lost 2 bases at V and 6 bases at J; junction bases unmatched: 2. This CDR3 spans 14 amino acids. Germline CDR1 and CDR2: WNHNN and SYGVQD (reference sequence). This CDR3 is CASSEGLAGREQYF. Here the CDR3 DNA reads TGCGCCAGCAGTGAGGGACTAGCGGGACGCGAGCAGTACTTC.

This clone was observed a single time. The J gene is TRBJ1-5, the V gene TRBV30; tentative D call: TRBD1 (5 bases). The V gene lost 5 bases and the J gene lost 4 bases, with 12 bases spanning the gap. The germline V gene encodes CDR1 GTSNPN and CDR2 SVGIG (reference sequence). The CDR3 is 13 residues long. CDR3 region: CAWAGRRNQPQHF. The DNA for the CDR3 is TGTGCCTGGGCGGGACGGAGAAATCAGCCCCAGCATTTT.

Worth noting for this clone: The junction differs from germline at one of its ends, possibly a read error. The chain couples TRBV28 to TRBJ1-2; 8 bases match TRBD1. This CDR3 contains 12 residues. Germline-derived CDR1 and CDR2 are MDHEN and SYDVKM. CDR3 DNA: TGCTTTATGTGGGACAGGCCGGACGGCTACACCTTC. This gives the protein CFMWDRPDGYTF.

This CDR3 reads CASSLRGSNTEAFF. CDR3 nucleotide sequence: TGTGCCAGCAGTTTAAGGGGATCGAACACTGAAGCTTTCTTT. The V gene is TRBV27, the J gene TRBJ1-1; D perhaps matches TRBD1 (5 bases). The CDR3 sequence is 14 residues long. V dropped 2 bases and J dropped 1 base, with 8 bases sitting between them. Germline V gene data show CDR1 as MNHEY and CDR2 as SMNVEV (reference sequence).

A single count supports this clone. The V and J genes are TRBV7-9 and TRBJ1-2; 9 positions match TRBD1. The trim removed 0 bases at V and 7 bases at J, leaving 3 bases unmatched. The CDR3 length is 14 residues. Germline lookup yields CDR1 SEHNR and CDR2 FQNEAQ (reference sequence). CDR3 protein: CASSLAGTGSGYTF. Here the CDR3 DNA reads TGTGCCAGCAGCTTAGCCGGGACAGGGTCTGGCTACACCTTC. The complete variable domain, with remaining parts taken from reference TRBV7-9 and TRBJ1-2, reads DTGVSQNPRHKITKRGQNVTFRCDPISEHNRLYWYRQTLGQGPEFLTYFQNEAQLEKSRLLSDRFSAERPKGSFSTLEIQRTEQGDSAMYLCASSLAGTGSGYTFGSGTRLTVV.

The chain has TRBV5-6 and TRBJ2-1; TRBD2 matches 7 bases. The junction had 15 bases not matched to a gene; V was cut back by 9 bases and J by 12 bases. The CDR3 has 13 residues. CDR1 is SGHDT and CDR2 is YYEEEE in the germline V gene. Here the CDR3 DNA reads TGTGCCACCACGGGGGGAGCAACGGGTGGGCAGTTCTTC. This sequence encodes CATTGGATGGQFF.

The chain combines TRBV6-4 with TRBJ2-4; 7 bases fit TRBD2. J was trimmed by 6 bases and V by 3 bases; bases with no gene match: 5. Germline CDR1 MRHNA, CDR2 SNTAGT. The CDR3 runs to 14 residues. CDR3 protein: CASSEGPGGNIQYF. Written as DNA, the CDR3 is TGTGCCAGCAGTGAAGGCCCGGGAGGAAACATTCAGTACTTC.

This clone appeared a few times. The J gene is TRBJ2-1, the V gene TRBV27; D might be TRBD1 (5 bases). The CDR3 contains 15 residues. CDR1 MNHEY and CDR2 SMNVEV come from the germline V gene (reference sequence). V was clipped by 3 bases and J by 0 bases, with 9 bases between them. The CDR3 here is CASSLWGGSYNEQFF. The CDR3, as DNA: TGTGCCAGCAGTTTGTGGGGCGGCTCCTACAATGAGCAGTTCTTC.

The chain joins TRBV4-1 to TRBJ2-2; a possible D gene is TRBD1 (5 bases). The CDR3 is 15 residues long. V lost 3 bases and J lost 2, with 10 bases in between. Germline lookup yields CDR1 MGHRA and CDR2 YSYEKL. The CDR3 reads CASSHVQGNTGELFF. CDR3 nucleotide sequence: TGCGCCAGCAGCCACGTTCAGGGAAACACCGGGGAGCTGTTTTTT.

V is TRBV27 and J is TRBJ1-4; TRBD1 matches 8 bases. The CDR3 runs 15 residues. With V trimmed by 5 bases and J by 1 base, 3 bases remained unmatched. The germline V gene has CDR1 MNHEY and CDR2 SMNVEV (reference sequence). CDR3 region: CASSIDRGTNEKLFF. DNA for the CDR3: TGTGCCAGCAGTATCGACAGGGGAACTAATGAAAAACTGTTTTTT.

The chain couples TRBV2 to TRBJ2-2, with 7 bases that match TRBD1. Trimming took 8 bases from V and 9 from J; bases not matched to a gene: 12. The CDR3 sequence is 14 residues long. Per the germline V gene, CDR1 is SNHLY and CDR2 is FYNNEI. This chain's CDR3 is CASRGTALFWELFF. In DNA, the CDR3 is TGTGCCAGCCGTGGGACAGCTCTCTTTTGGGAGCTGTTTTTT. The full variable domain, rest sourced from reference TRBV2 and TRBJ2-2, is EPEVTQTPSHQVTQMGQEVILRCVPISNHLYFYWYRQILGQKVEFLVSFYNNEISEKSEIFDDQFSVERPDGSNFTLKIRSTKLEDSAMYFCASRGTALFWELFFGEGSRLTVL.

The rearrangement uses TRBV7-9 and TRBJ2-5; D uncertain. Germline lookup yields CDR1 SEHNR and CDR2 FQNEAQ (reference sequence). V gave up 1 base and J gave up 2 bases, with 8 bases separating them. This CDR3 comprises 14 residues. The CDR3, as DNA: TGTGCCAGCAGCTTAGATGTACTTCAAGAGACCCAGTACTTC. Amino acid sequence: CASSLDVLQETQYF.

Turning to this clone: Relative to the germline gene, one junction end is altered; a read error may explain this. The chain has TRBV7-7 and TRBJ1-1; D unclear. This CDR3 is built from 13 residues. Germline assignment: CDR1 SSHAT and CDR2 FNYEAQ (reference sequence). The CDR3 here is CASSLTQNTEAFF. CDR3 DNA: TGTGCTAGCAGCCTGACACAGAACACTGAAGCTTTCTTT.

This clone appeared once. This chain links TRBV11-2 with TRBJ2-1; no clear D gene. There are 12 residues in the CDR3. The germline V gene has CDR1 SGHAT and CDR2 FQNNGV. With 5 bases removed from V and 7 bases from J, the gap between germline ends came to 9 bases. CDR3 region: CASSPRRNEQFF. CDR3 DNA: TGTGCCAGCAGCCCAAGGAGAAATGAGCAGTTCTTC.

V is TRBV7-8 and J is TRBJ2-1, with D hard to call. V was pared by 1 base and J by 6 bases, with 4 bases between. CDR1 SGHVS and CDR2 FQNEAQ come from the germline V gene. This CDR3 is built from 12 residues. The CDR3 is CASSLDLNEQFF. CDR3 sequence (DNA): TGTGCCAGCAGCTTAGATCTCAATGAGCAGTTCTTC.

The chain has TRBV10-3 and TRBJ1-2; 9 positions agree with TRBD1. The CDR3 is made up of 17 amino acids. With 3 bases clipped from V and 7 bases from J, the junction kept 15 bases outside the gene matches. The V gene's germline CDR1 is ENHRY and CDR2 SYGVKD. CDR3 region: CAISDRGQGLSGGGYTF. The CDR3, as DNA: TGTGCCATCAGTGATCGTGGACAGGGGCTGTCAGGGGGTGGCTACACCTTC.

The V call is TRBV4-1, the J call TRBJ2-7; maybe TRBD2 (5 bases). This CDR3 is 15 amino acids long. Germline CDR1 and CDR2: MGHRA and YSYEKL. V lost 0 bases and J lost 3, with 12 bases in between. CDR3 DNA: TGCGCCAGCAGCCAAGAACCCGGGGTCGGCTACGAGCAGTACTTC. The encoded protein is CASSQEPGVGYEQYF.

This clone came up a few times. The V gene is TRBV27, the J gene TRBJ1-1; D not certain. Germline values: CDR1 MNHEY, CDR2 SMNVEV (reference sequence). This CDR3 has 14 residues. V lost 2 bases to trimming and J lost 8 bases, with 15 bases between them. Written as DNA, the CDR3 is TGTGCCAGCAGTTTAGGTGGCCTGGGAGTAGAAGCTTTCTTT. This encodes CASSLGGLGVEAFF.

The V call is TRBV6-6, the J call TRBJ2-5, with 10 nucleotides matching TRBD1. The CDR3 spans 15 residues. J was trimmed by 2 bases and V by 6 bases; bases with no gene match: 6. From germline, CDR1 is MNHNY and CDR2 SVGAGI (reference sequence). The CDR3 region is CASRRQGAGQETQYF. The CDR3 nucleotides read TGTGCCAGCAGACGACAGGGGGCGGGGCAAGAGACCCAGTACTTC.

The rearrangement uses TRBV5-4 and TRBJ2-7, with 7 nucleotides matching TRBD2. The CDR3 sequence is 15 residues long. J was trimmed by 1 base and V by 4 bases; bases with no gene match: 8. CDR1 is SGHNT and CDR2 is YYREEE in the germline V gene (reference sequence). The CDR3 DNA follows: TGTGCCAGCAGCCCCTGGCGGGAGAGTTCCTACGAGCAGTACTTC. As protein: CASSPWRESSYEQYF.

This clone was seen once. The chain couples TRBV27 to TRBJ1-4; D call uncertain. V was shortened by 5 bases and J by 7 bases, with 17 bases between the two germline ends. CDR1 MNHEY and CDR2 SMNVEV come from the germline V gene (reference sequence). The CDR3 runs 15 residues. The CDR3 loop is CASSPVAGLGEKLFF. DNA of the CDR3: TGTGCCAGCAGTCCGGTCGCGGGGTTAGGTGAAAAACTGTTTTTT. Using reference TRBV27 and TRBJ1-4 for the parts outside the CDR3, the full variable domain is EAQVTQNPRYLITVTGKKLTVTCSQNMNHEYMSWYRQDPGLGLRQIYYSMNVEVTDKGDVPEGYKVSRKEKRNFPLILESPSPNQTSLYFCASSPVAGLGEKLFFGSGTQLSVL.